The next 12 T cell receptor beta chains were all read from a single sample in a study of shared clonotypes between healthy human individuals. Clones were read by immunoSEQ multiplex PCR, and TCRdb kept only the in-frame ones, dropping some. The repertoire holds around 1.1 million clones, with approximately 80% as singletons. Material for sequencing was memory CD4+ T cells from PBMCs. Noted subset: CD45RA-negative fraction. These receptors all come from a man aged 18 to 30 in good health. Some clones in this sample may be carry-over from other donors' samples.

The CDR3 loop reads CASSFQREVVQETQYF. CDR3 nucleotides: TGTGCCAGCAGCTTCCAGCGGGAGGTAGTCCAAGAGACCCAGTACTTC. This chain joins TRBV5-8 and TRBJ2-5; 9 nucleotides match TRBD2. Germline-derived CDR1 and CDR2 are SGHTS and YDEGEE. This CDR3 has 16 residues. J was trimmed by 1 base and V by 2 bases; bases with no gene match: 6.

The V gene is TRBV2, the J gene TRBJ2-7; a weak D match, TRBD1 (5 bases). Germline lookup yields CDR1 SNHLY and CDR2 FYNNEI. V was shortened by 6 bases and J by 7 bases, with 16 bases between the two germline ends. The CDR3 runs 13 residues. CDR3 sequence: CASRQGVLSEQYF. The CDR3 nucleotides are TGTGCCAGCAGACAAGGGGTGTTAAGTGAGCAGTACTTC.

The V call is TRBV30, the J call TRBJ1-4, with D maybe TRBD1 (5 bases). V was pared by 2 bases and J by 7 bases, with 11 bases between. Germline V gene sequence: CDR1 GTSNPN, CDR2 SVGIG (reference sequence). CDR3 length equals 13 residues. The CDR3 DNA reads TGTGCCTGGAGTTTAAATAGGGGTGAAAAACTGTTTTTT. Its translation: CAWSLNRGEKLFF. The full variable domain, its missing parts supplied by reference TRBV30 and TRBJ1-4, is SQTIHQWPATLVQPVGSPLSLECTVEGTSNPNLYWYRQAAGRGLQLLFYSVGIGQISSEVPQNLSASRPQDRQFILSSKKLLLSDSGFYLCAWSLNRGEKLFFGSGTQLSVL.

The chain's CDR3 is CASSLAGGSVTDTQYF. Written as DNA, the CDR3 is TGTGCCAGCAGCTTGGCCGGCGGGAGTGTCACAGATACGCAGTATTTT. The J gene is TRBJ2-3, the V gene TRBV5-4; TRBD2 aligns across 7 bases. J was trimmed by 2 bases and V by 0 bases; bases with no gene match: 6. The CDR3 spans 16 residues. Germline V gene data show CDR1 as SGHNT and CDR2 as YYREEE (reference sequence). Complete variable domain (other parts from reference TRBV5-4 and TRBJ2-3): ETGVTQSPTHLIKTRGQQVTLRCSSQSGHNTVSWYQQALGQGPQFIFQYYREEENGRGNFPPRFSGLQFPNYSSELNVNALELDDSALYLCASSLAGGSVTDTQYFGPGTRLTVL.

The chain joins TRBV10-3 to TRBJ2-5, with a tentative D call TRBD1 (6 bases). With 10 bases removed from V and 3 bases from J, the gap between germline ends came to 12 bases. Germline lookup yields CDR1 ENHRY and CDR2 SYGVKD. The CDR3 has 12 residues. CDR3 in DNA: TGTGCCACCAAGGACAGAGAAGAGACCCAGTACTTC. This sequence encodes CATKDREETQYF.

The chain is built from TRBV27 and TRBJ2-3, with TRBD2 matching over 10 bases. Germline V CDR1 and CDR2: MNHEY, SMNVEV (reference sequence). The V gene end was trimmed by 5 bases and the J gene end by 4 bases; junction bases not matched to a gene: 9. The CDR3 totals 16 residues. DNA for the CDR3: TGTGCCAGCAGTCCCAGCGGGAGGGCCTGGTCAGATACGCAGTATTTT. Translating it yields CASSPSGRAWSDTQYF.

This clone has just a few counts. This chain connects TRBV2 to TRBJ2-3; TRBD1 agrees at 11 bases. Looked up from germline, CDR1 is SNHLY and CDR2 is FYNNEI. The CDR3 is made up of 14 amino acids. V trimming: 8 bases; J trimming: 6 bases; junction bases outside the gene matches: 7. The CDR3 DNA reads TGTGCCAGCGGTGCGGACAGGGGGCCTGATACGCAGTATTTT. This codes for CASGADRGPDTQYF.

CDR3 residues: CASSDQGVGVYGYTF. CDR3 coding DNA: TGTGCCAGCAGTGACCAGGGGGTAGGAGTCTATGGCTACACCTTC. V is TRBV2 and J is TRBJ1-2; 7 positions match TRBD1. The CDR3 runs 15 residues. Germline V CDR1 and CDR2: SNHLY, FYNNEI. J was trimmed by 4 bases and V by 3 bases; bases with no gene match: 8. Together with reference TRBV2 and TRBJ1-2, the CDR3 gives the full variable domain: EPEVTQTPSHQVTQMGQEVILRCVPISNHLYFYWYRQILGQKVEFLVSFYNNEISEKSEIFDDQFSVERPDGSNFTLKIRSTKLEDSAMYFCASSDQGVGVYGYTFGSGTRLTVV.

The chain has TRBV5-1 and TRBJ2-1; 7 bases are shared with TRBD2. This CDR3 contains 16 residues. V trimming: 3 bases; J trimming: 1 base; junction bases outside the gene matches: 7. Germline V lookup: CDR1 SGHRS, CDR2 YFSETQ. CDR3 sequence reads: CASSSLSGGSYNEQFF. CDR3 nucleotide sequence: TGCGCCAGCAGCTCCCTTTCGGGGGGTTCCTACAATGAGCAGTTCTTC. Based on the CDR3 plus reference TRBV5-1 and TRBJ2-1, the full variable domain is KAGVTQTPRYLIKTRGQQVTLSCSPISGHRSVSWYQQTPGQGLQFLFEYFSETQRNKGNFPGRFSGRQFSNSRSEMNVSTLELGDSALYLCASSSLSGGSYNEQFFGPGTRLTVL.

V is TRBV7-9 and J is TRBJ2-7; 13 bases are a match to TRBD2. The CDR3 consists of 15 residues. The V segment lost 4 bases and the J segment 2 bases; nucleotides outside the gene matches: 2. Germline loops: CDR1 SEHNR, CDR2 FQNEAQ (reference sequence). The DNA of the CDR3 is TGTGCCAGCAGCTGGGGGACTAGCGGGACCTACGAGCAGTACTTC. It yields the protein CASSWGTSGTYEQYF.

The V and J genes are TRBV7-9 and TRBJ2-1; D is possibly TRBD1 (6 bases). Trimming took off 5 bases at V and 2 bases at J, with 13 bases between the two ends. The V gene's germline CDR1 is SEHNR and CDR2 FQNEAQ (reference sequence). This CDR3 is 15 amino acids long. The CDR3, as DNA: TGTGCCAGCAGCCACACAGGGACACCCTACAATGAGCAGTTCTTC. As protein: CASSHTGTPYNEQFF.

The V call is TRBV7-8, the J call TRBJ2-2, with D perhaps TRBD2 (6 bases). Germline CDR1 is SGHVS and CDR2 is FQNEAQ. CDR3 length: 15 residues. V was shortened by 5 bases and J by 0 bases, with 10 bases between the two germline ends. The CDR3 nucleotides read TGTGCCAGCAGCCCCCCGGGGGCGAACACCGGGGAGCTGTTTTTT. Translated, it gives CASSPPGANTGELFF.